These 30 T cell receptor beta chains were all obtained from the same sample, sequenced in a study of technical replicates of blood from several donors (dated by TCRdb to the late 2010s). The library came from the immunoSEQ multiplex PCR assay. The table was pulled from immuneACCESS by TCRdb, which kept in-frame rearrangements only. Such tables lose some clones; where checked, under half of the loss comes from unresolved V genes, and the rest has no known cause. For this sample there are approximately 80,000 clones; roughly nine tenths appear just once. The top ten clones comprise 0.25% of the sample. Sequencing was performed on T cells isolated from PBMCs. The receptor source for this set is a human donor in good health.

The chain carries TRBV2 and TRBJ2-5; D is possibly TRBD2 (5 bases). The V end was cut by 5 bases, the J end by 2 bases, with 9 bases between. Germline V gives CDR1 SNHLY, CDR2 FYNNEI. The CDR3 totals 13 residues. As DNA, the CDR3 is TGTGCCAGCAGTATTGAGGGACAAGAGACCCAGTACTTC. Encoded protein: CASSIEGQETQYF.

The chain couples TRBV9 to TRBJ1-2; TRBD1 matches at 7 bases. Per the germline V gene, CDR1 is SGDLS and CDR2 is YYNGEE. The CDR3 spans 13 residues. V was pared by 5 bases and J by 2 bases, with 3 bases of the junction left unmatched. DNA for the CDR3: TGTGCCAGCAGGGACAGGACCAACTATGGCTACACCTTC. This gives the protein CASRDRTNYGYTF.

V usage is TRBV25-1 and J usage is TRBJ2-7; possibly TRBD1 for D (5 bases). The ends were cut back, 1 base at V and 6 bases at J, with 7 bases in the middle. The CDR3 has 12 amino acids. From germline, CDR1 is MGHDK and CDR2 SYGVNS. CDR3 in amino acids: CASSEWGSEQYF. The CDR3 DNA reads as TGTGCCAGCAGTGAATGGGGCAGCGAGCAGTACTTC.

The chain uses TRBV9 and TRBJ2-1; possibly TRBD1 for D (5 bases). The germline gives CDR1 SGDLS, CDR2 YYNGEE. This CDR3 has 12 residues. Trimming left V 0 bases short and J 7 bases short, with 5 bases between. As DNA, the CDR3 is TGTGCCAGCAGCGTAGGACAGAATGAGCAGTTCTTC. Translation: CASSVGQNEQFF.

V is TRBV6-5 and J is TRBJ1-5; D perhaps matches TRBD1 (6 bases). The CDR3 is 15 residues long. V lost 6 bases and J 8 bases, leaving 20 bases between the germline ends. CDR1 and CDR2 (germline): MNHEY, SVGAGI. The CDR3 loop reads CASRRIGGGHEPQHF. Written as DNA, the CDR3 is TGTGCCAGCAGGCGGATTGGGGGGGGGCATGAGCCCCAGCATTTT.

A word on this clone: Germline is not matched at one junction end, which may reflect a read error. The sample contains more than one DNA sequence encoding this CDR3. The rearrangement uses TRBV7-9 and TRBJ2-3, with TRBD2 matching over 8 bases. This CDR3 has 16 residues. Looked up from germline, CDR1 is SEHNR and CDR2 is FQNEAQ (reference sequence). The CDR3 spells CASSPLAGHSTDTQYF. DNA of the CDR3: TGTGCCAGCAGTCCCTTAGCGGGACATAGCACAGATACACAGTATTTT.

The chain has TRBV6-1 and TRBJ2-7, with 7 bases that match TRBD1. CDR3 length: 16 residues. Germline V lookup: CDR1 MNHNS, CDR2 SASEGT. V shed 1 base, J shed 2 bases, and the junction held 8 bases outside the gene matches. CDR3 in DNA: TGTGCCAGCAGTGAAGAGAAGGGGGCGATCCCCTACGAGCAGTACTTC. This translates into CASSEEKGAIPYEQYF.

The chain carries TRBV5-4 and TRBJ2-7, with a tentative D call TRBD2 (5 bases). CDR3 length: 18 residues. CDR1 and CDR2 from the germline V gene are SGHNT and YYREEE (reference sequence). V was clipped by 2 bases and J by 4 bases, with 25 bases between them. The CDR3 protein is CASSFIPPGIRSTYEQYF. For the CDR3, the DNA is TGTGCCAGCAGCTTTATTCCTCCGGGGATTCGCTCTACTTACGAGCAGTACTTC.

The chain employs TRBV5-4 and TRBJ1-2; weak D call: TRBD1 (5 bases). This CDR3 contains 15 residues. With 2 bases removed from V and 1 base from J, the gap between germline ends came to 12 bases. Germline V lookup: CDR1 SGHNT, CDR2 YYREEE (reference sequence). The DNA of the CDR3 is TGTGCCAGCAGCTTCGATCTGGGGCTTAACTATGGCTACACCTTC. Translating gives CASSFDLGLNYGYTF.

This clone was found once. The chain is built from TRBV19 and TRBJ2-7, with D tentatively TRBD2 (6 bases). The CDR3 has 12 amino acids. Looked up from germline, CDR1 is LNHDA and CDR2 is SQIVND (reference sequence). Trimming cost V 5 bases and J 7 bases, with 12 bases left between them. The CDR3: CASSWRDGEQYF. CDR3 nucleotides: TGTGCCAGTAGTTGGAGGGACGGGGAGCAGTACTTC.

The chain links TRBV19 to TRBJ1-5; 9 positions agree with TRBD1. The CDR3 has 15 amino acids. Germline values: CDR1 LNHDA, CDR2 SQIVND (reference sequence). J lost 7 bases, V lost 5 bases, and 9 bases had no gene match. CDR3 in DNA: TGTGCCAGTAGTCTTACGGGACAGGGTTACCAGCCCCAGCATTTT. The encoded protein is CASSLTGQGYQPQHF.

J is TRBJ1-4 and V is TRBV5-1; TRBD1 aligns across 11 bases. J was trimmed by 5 bases and V by 7 bases; bases with no gene match: 16. Germline-derived CDR1 and CDR2 are SGHRS and YFSETQ. This CDR3 is built from 18 residues. CDR3 in amino acids: CASSEIRTGGYNNEKLFF. In nucleotides, the CDR3 is TGCGCCAGCTCCGAGATAAGGACAGGGGGCTACAACAATGAAAAACTGTTTTTT.

V and J are TRBV6-1 and TRBJ1-4; D remains ambiguous. V was trimmed by 2 bases and J by 7 bases, leaving 14 bases between them. This CDR3 has 15 residues. Germline V gene lookup returns CDR1 MNHNS and CDR2 SASEGT. CDR3 loop: CASSEPGLHFEKLFF. For the CDR3, the DNA is TGTGCCAGCAGTGAACCAGGTTTACATTTTGAAAAACTGTTTTTT.

The V gene is TRBV6-4, the J gene TRBJ2-1; 10 bases align to TRBD2. Trimming at V came to 5 bases and at J to 6 bases, leaving 10 bases not matched to a gene. The CDR3 totals 16 residues. Per the germline V gene, CDR1 is MRHNA and CDR2 is SNTAGT. The CDR3 DNA reads as TGTGCCAGCAGTCATAAAGGACTAGCGGATTTCAATGAGCAGTTCTTC. Encoded protein: CASSHKGLADFNEQFF.

The chain has TRBV2 and TRBJ2-2, with D possibly TRBD1 on 5 matching bases. The CDR3 is made up of 14 amino acids. Trimming took off 7 bases at V and 0 bases at J, with 9 bases between the two ends. In germline, CDR1 is SNHLY, CDR2 FYNNEI. In DNA, the CDR3 is TGTGCCAGCATGCCAGGGTCGAACACCGGGGAGCTGTTTTTT. This codes for CASMPGSNTGELFF.

This chain links TRBV18 with TRBJ1-5; D ambiguous. This CDR3 is built from 13 residues. Looked up from germline, CDR1 is KGHSH and CDR2 is LQKENI. Trimming pared 2 bases from V and 2 bases from J, leaving 4 bases between. For the CDR3, the DNA is TGTGCCAGCTCACCATCAGGCAATCAGCCCCAGCATTTT. Translated, it gives CASSPSGNQPQHF.

This chain joins TRBV11-3 and TRBJ2-3; D is possibly TRBD2 (6 bases). V lost 3 bases to trimming and J lost 2 bases, with 15 bases between them. Germline V gene sequence: CDR1 SGHNT, CDR2 YENEEA. The CDR3 length is 16 residues. CDR3 amino acids: CASSFSNGGTTDTQYF. Here the CDR3 DNA reads TGTGCCAGCAGCTTCTCTAACGGGGGAACCACAGATACGCAGTATTTT.

This chain joins TRBV11-3 and TRBJ2-3, with D perhaps matching TRBD2 (5 bases). This CDR3 is built from 15 residues. Trimming cost V 0 bases and J 1 base, with 8 bases left between them. Germline CDR1 is SGHNT and CDR2 is YENEEA. As DNA, the CDR3 is TGTGCCAGCAGCTTAGAGACCGGGGGCACAGATACGCAGTATTTT. It translates to CASSLETGGTDTQYF.

The rearrangement joins TRBV6-1 to TRBJ2-2; 9 positions agree with TRBD2. The CDR3 loop spans 17 amino acids. The J segment lost 1 base and the V segment lost 10 bases, leaving 13 bases of the junction unmatched. Germline CDR1 is MNHNS and CDR2 is SASEGT. The CDR3: CATTKAQTSGNTGELFF. The CDR3 coding sequence is TGTGCCACCACTAAAGCCCAGACTAGCGGGAACACCGGGGAGCTGTTTTTT.

This clone was observed once. This chain links TRBV28 with TRBJ1-3; 7 bases are a match to TRBD1. Looked up from germline, CDR1 is MDHEN and CDR2 is SYDVKM. CDR3 length: 15 amino acids. The ends lost 5 bases at V and 0 bases at J; junction bases unmatched: 4. CDR3 sequence (DNA): TGTGCCAGCAGTGCCGGGACAGCCTCTGGAAACACCATATATTTT. Protein: CASSAGTASGNTIYF. The full variable domain, in which reference TRBV28 and TRBJ1-3 provide the parts outside the CDR3, is DVKVTQSSRYLVKRTGEKVFLECVQDMDHENMFWYRQDPGLGLRLIYFSYDVKMKEKGDIPEGYSVSREKKERFSLILESASTNQTSMYLCASSAGTASGNTIYFGEGSWLTVV.

V gene TRBV19 combines with J gene TRBJ2-2, with 7 bases that match TRBD1. The CDR3 is made up of 13 amino acids. J was trimmed by 0 bases and V by 11 bases; bases with no gene match: 3. Germline values: CDR1 LNHDA, CDR2 SQIVND (reference sequence). CDR3 region: CAAGTANTGELFF. As DNA, the CDR3 is TGTGCCGCCGGGACAGCGAACACCGGGGAGCTGTTTTTT.

The CDR3 DNA sequence: TGTGCCAGCAGCTTAGCTGAGGGCCGTGGAAGATCTGGGGCCAACGTCCTGACTTTC. The encoded protein is CASSLAEGRGRSGANVLTF. The rearrangement links TRBV7-2 to TRBJ2-6; maybe TRBD2 (5 bases). V lost 0 bases to trimming and J lost 1 base, with 16 bases between them. Germline V gene data show CDR1 as SGHTA and CDR2 as FQGNSA. This CDR3 is built from 19 residues.

This chain connects TRBV5-1 to TRBJ2-1; the match to TRBD2 covers 8 bases. This CDR3 is 15 amino acids long. V gave up 0 bases and J gave up 6 bases; unmatched junction bases: 5. CDR1 is SGHRS, CDR2 YFSETQ, per germline. The CDR3 sequence: CASSLEGLAINEQFF. The CDR3 DNA is TGCGCCAGCAGCTTGGAAGGACTAGCCATCAATGAGCAGTTCTTC.

V is TRBV11-2 and J is TRBJ2-1, with a tentative D call TRBD2 (6 bases). CDR3 length equals 14 residues. The germline V gene has CDR1 SGHAT and CDR2 FQNNGV. V was shortened by 6 bases and J by 4 bases, with 13 bases between the two germline ends. The CDR3 region is CASSKLRDYNEQFF. CDR3 DNA sequence: TGTGCCAGCAGTAAATTGCGGGATTACAATGAGCAGTTCTTC.

This chain links TRBV6-6 with TRBJ2-2; D is uncertain. V lost 4 bases and J lost 6, with 18 bases in between. The CDR3 covers 16 residues. Germline CDR1 reads MNHNY; CDR2 reads SVGAGI (reference sequence). This CDR3 reads CASSFLEAVRSGELFF. CDR3 DNA sequence: TGTGCCAGCAGTTTTCTAGAGGCGGTTAGGTCCGGGGAGCTGTTTTTT.

V usage is TRBV10-1 and J usage is TRBJ2-7; D may be TRBD2 (6 bases). The germline gives CDR1 WNHNN, CDR2 SYGVQD (reference sequence). V lost 4 bases and J 3 bases, leaving 19 bases between the germline ends. CDR3 length: 16 residues. The CDR3 DNA reads TGCGCCAGCAGTGGGGGCTTAACCGGGAGCCTCTACGAGCAGTACTTC. As protein: CASSGGLTGSLYEQYF.

The rearrangement links TRBV6-5 to TRBJ2-7, with 9 bases fitting TRBD1. The V and J ends lost 2 bases and 3 bases, in that order; junction bases with no gene match: 8. Germline V lookup: CDR1 MNHEY, CDR2 SVGAGI. The CDR3 totals 16 residues. The CDR3 here is CASSYLPGQGVYEQYF. Written as DNA, the CDR3 is TGTGCCAGCAGTTACCTACCGGGACAGGGAGTCTACGAGCAGTACTTC.

The V and J genes are TRBV7-6 and TRBJ2-7, with D maybe TRBD2 (6 bases). V lost 0 bases and J lost 4, with 13 bases in between. Germline-derived CDR1 and CDR2 are SGHVS and FNYEAQ. The CDR3 runs 15 residues. The CDR3 reads CASSLALEGAYEQYF. The CDR3 region has the DNA TGTGCCAGCAGCTTAGCATTGGAGGGAGCGTACGAGCAGTACTTC.

The V gene is TRBV29-1, the J gene TRBJ1-5, with 7 bases aligning to TRBD1. This CDR3 is built from 14 residues. The ends lost 6 bases at V and 0 bases at J; junction bases unmatched: 5. CDR1 is SQVTM and CDR2 is ANQGSEA in the germline V gene. The CDR3 DNA is TGCAGCGTCCGAGGACAGGATAGCAATCAGCCCCAGCATTTT. Protein sequence: CSVRGQDSNQPQHF.

V gene TRBV19 combines with J gene TRBJ1-2; D unclear. The CDR3 runs 14 residues. V was shortened by 1 base and J by 2 bases, with 8 bases between the two germline ends. Looked up from germline, CDR1 is LNHDA and CDR2 is SQIVND (reference sequence). CDR3 sequence: CASSIASTNYGYTF. The DNA for the CDR3 is TGTGCCAGTAGTATAGCGTCCACAAACTATGGCTACACCTTC.